Shown below are 31 T cell receptor beta chains from a single sample sequenced in a study of CD8 T cell repertoires and HIV-1 epitope variants. Their target antigens are unknown. The repertoire was sequenced with immunoSEQ multiplex PCR; TCRdb's copy has only in-frame clones and lacks some. The sample lists roughly 4,800 clones, approximately 65% seen once, with 35% to 45% in the top ten. Sequencing was carried out using cultured CD8+ T cells derived from PBMCs. The receptors originated from a male donor with HIV.

The chain recombines TRBV6-5 with TRBJ2-1; possibly TRBD1 for D (6 bases). The CDR3 runs to 13 residues. Germline V CDR1 and CDR2: MNHEY, SVGAGI. The V gene lost 2 bases and the J gene lost 10 bases, with 12 bases spanning the gap. DNA for the CDR3: TGTGCCAGCAGTTACGTGGACAGCCGGGAGCAGTTCTTC. Protein: CASSYVDSREQFF.

This chain joins TRBV28 and TRBJ2-7; no clear D. Trimming pared 1 base from V and 0 bases from J, leaving 4 bases between. The germline gives CDR1 MDHEN, CDR2 SYDVKM. The CDR3 length is 13 residues. The DNA for the CDR3 is TGTGCCAGCAGTTTATACGGCTCCTACGAGCAGTACTTC. This gives the protein CASSLYGSYEQYF.

The V call is TRBV7-8, the J call TRBJ2-1, with D unresolved. V was pared by 6 bases and J by 2 bases, with 11 bases between. The V gene's germline CDR1 is SGHVS and CDR2 FQNEAQ. The CDR3 runs to 14 residues. This CDR3 is CASSRTPTYNEQFF. Written as DNA, the CDR3 is TGTGCCAGCAGTCGGACGCCCACCTACAATGAGCAGTTCTTC.

V gene TRBV6-5 combines with J gene TRBJ2-3; D gene uncertain. The germline V gene has CDR1 MNHEY and CDR2 SVGAGI. Trimming took 2 bases from V and 6 from J, leaving 15 bases between them. The CDR3 spans 15 residues. The chain's CDR3 is CASSYRRQLGDTQYF. The CDR3 DNA follows: TGTGCCAGCAGTTACCGTCGTCAGTTGGGGGATACGCAGTATTTT.

This CDR3 reads CATSTTDTTQETQYF. The CDR3, as DNA: TGTGCCACCAGCACGACGGACACGACCCAAGAGACCCAGTACTTC. The rearrangement uses TRBV15 and TRBJ2-5; maybe TRBD1 (5 bases). The CDR3 is made up of 15 amino acids. Germline CDR1 LNHNV, CDR2 YYDKDF (reference sequence). V lost 4 bases to trimming and J lost 1 base, with 13 bases between them.

In this sample, this clone turned up once. The chain has TRBV15 and TRBJ1-2; the D gene is possibly TRBD1 (5 bases). The CDR3 consists of 13 residues. The V end was cut by 2 bases, the J end by 3 bases, with 7 bases between. CDR1 LNHNV and CDR2 YYDKDF come from the germline V gene (reference sequence). The CDR3 is CATSRRGDYGYTF. The CDR3 bases are TGTGCCACCAGCAGACGGGGGGACTATGGCTACACCTTC.

The V gene is TRBV10-3, the J gene TRBJ2-5; either TRBD1 or TRBD2 may fit D (5 bases each). V lost 0 bases and J 5 bases, leaving 16 bases between the germline ends. Germline-derived CDR1 and CDR2 are ENHRY and SYGVKD. The CDR3 has 16 amino acids. The CDR3 protein is CAISESQGTRVETQYF. The CDR3 nucleotides are TGTGCCATCAGTGAGTCGCAGGGAACTAGGGTGGAGACCCAGTACTTC.

The rearrangement links TRBV4-2 to TRBJ1-4, with D uncertain. Germline loops: CDR1 LGHNA, CDR2 YNFKEQ. CDR3 length equals 15 residues. Trimming removed 1 base from V and 6 bases from J, with 12 bases in between. The CDR3: CASSQVEREYEKLFF. In DNA form, the CDR3 reads TGTGCCAGCAGCCAAGTGGAGAGAGAGTATGAAAAACTGTTTTTT.

CDR3 nucleotide sequence: TGTGCCAGCAGTTCACAATACCGGGACAGCTCCTACGAGCAGTACTTC. This sequence encodes CASSSQYRDSSYEQYF. The V call is TRBV28, the J call TRBJ2-7; TRBD1 agrees at 7 bases. The CDR3 covers 16 residues. Germline-derived CDR1 and CDR2 are MDHEN and SYDVKM. The V gene end was trimmed by 4 bases and the J gene end by 0 bases; junction bases not matched to a gene: 9.

The V gene is TRBV9, the J gene TRBJ2-7, with TRBD1 matching 8 bases. The junction had 9 bases not matched to a gene; V was cut back by 4 bases and J by 0 bases. Germline CDR1 and CDR2: SGDLS and YYNGEE. The CDR3 runs 16 residues. The CDR3 sequence is CASSPGGLTLSYEQYF. The CDR3 DNA is TGTGCCAGCAGCCCAGGGGGCCTTACTCTCTCCTACGAGCAGTACTTC. The variable domain in full, completed from reference TRBV9 and TRBJ2-7, reads DSGVTQTPKHLITATGQRVTLRCSPRSGDLSVYWYQQSLDQGLQFLIQYYNGEERAKGNILERFSAQQFPDLHSELNLSSLELGDSALYFCASSPGGLTLSYEQYFGPGTRLTVT.

The V call is TRBV5-1, the J call TRBJ2-5, with D tentatively TRBD1 or TRBD2 (5 bases each). The better agreement between TRBJ2-7 and the DNA end casts doubt on the J call. In germline, CDR1 is SGHRS, CDR2 YFSETQ. The CDR3 sequence is 16 residues long. Written as DNA, the CDR3 is TGCGCCAGCAGGGAAGCCGGGACCAGTAGCTCCTACGAGCAGTACTTC. Its protein product is CASREAGTSSSYEQYF.

The J gene is TRBJ2-1, the V gene TRBV7-9; D gene unclear. CDR1 is SEHNR, CDR2 FQNEAQ, per germline (reference sequence). V gave up 6 bases and J gave up 8 bases, with 20 bases separating them. The CDR3 totals 15 residues. The CDR3 coding sequence is TGTGCCAGCAGTTTGACGTTGACGAGCAACGATGAGCAGTTCTTC. Translation: CASSLTLTSNDEQFF.

The V gene is TRBV6-1, the J gene TRBJ2-7, with D possibly called TRBD1 or TRBD2 (5 bases each). V dropped 2 bases and J dropped 3 bases, with 11 bases sitting between them. Germline V lookup: CDR1 MNHNS, CDR2 SASEGT. The CDR3 spans 14 residues. The CDR3 DNA follows: TGTGCCAGCAGTGAACTTGGGGACCTCTACGAGCAGTACTTC. Residues: CASSELGDLYEQYF.

In nucleotides, the CDR3 is TGTGCCAGCAAGTGGAGGGAGACCCAGTACTTC. Translation gives CASKWRETQYF. The chain combines TRBV27 with TRBJ2-5; D may be TRBD2 (5 bases). CDR3 length: 11 residues. V was clipped by 7 bases and J by 5 bases, with 8 bases between them. CDR1 MNHEY and CDR2 SMNVEV come from the germline V gene (reference sequence).

The chain has TRBV11-1 and TRBJ2-5, with 8 bases identical to TRBD2. Germline values: CDR1 SGHAT, CDR2 FQDESV (reference sequence). The CDR3 length is 15 residues. Germline trimming cut 5 bases from V and 2 bases from J; bases unmatched to any gene: 7. The DNA of the CDR3 is TGTGCCAGCAGCCCCGCCCCTAGCGGGCAAGAGACCCAGTACTTC. Translation gives CASSPAPSGQETQYF. Full variable domain (missing parts from reference TRBV11-1 and TRBJ2-5): EAEVAQSPRYKITEKSQAVAFWCDPISGHATLYWYRQILGQGPELLVQFQDESVVDDSQLPKDRFSAERLKGVDSTLKIQPAELGDSAMYLCASSPAPSGQETQYFGPGTRLLVL.

The V gene is TRBV11-1, the J gene TRBJ2-3; D unresolved. V was clipped by 1 base and J by 2 bases, with 13 bases between them. The germline CDR1 and CDR2 sequences are SGHAT and FQDESV (reference sequence). CDR3 length: 16 amino acids. For the CDR3, the DNA is TGTGCCAGCAGCTTAGTCCCTAGTCTTACCACAGATACGCAGTATTTT. Its protein is CASSLVPSLTTDTQYF.

The CDR3 sequence is CASSQLGQNYGYTF. The CDR3 DNA is TGTGCCAGCAGTCAACTGGGACAGAACTATGGCTACACCTTC. The chain is built from TRBV6-6 and TRBJ1-2; TRBD1 aligns across 7 bases. This CDR3 spans 14 amino acids. V dropped 5 bases and J dropped 2; count of bases not matched to a gene: 5. Per germline, CDR1 MNHNY and CDR2 SVGAGI (reference sequence).

The chain employs TRBV19 and TRBJ1-1; a weak D match, TRBD1 (5 bases). Per germline, CDR1 LNHDA and CDR2 SQIVND (reference sequence). This CDR3 spans 12 amino acids. The V gene lost 6 bases and the J gene lost 4 bases, with 9 bases spanning the gap. CDR3 coding DNA: TGTGCCAGTAGCAGGGCGGTCACTGAAGCTTTCTTT. As protein: CASSRAVTEAFF.

Comment on this clone: Distinct nucleotide sequences in the sample also encode this CDR3. The chain links TRBV7-2 to TRBJ1-5; D is unresolved. V was cut by 2 bases and J by 4 bases, with 6 bases left in between. CDR3 length: 13 residues. CDR1 and CDR2 (germline): SGHTA, FQGNSA. The CDR3 reads CASSLRPNQPQHF. In DNA form, the CDR3 reads TGTGCCAGCAGCTTACGGCCTAATCAGCCCCAGCATTTT.

This rearrangement joins TRBV19 to TRBJ2-5; 10 bases fit TRBD1. The CDR3 totals 14 residues. The germline V gene encodes CDR1 LNHDA and CDR2 SQIVND (reference sequence). V trimming: 6 bases; J trimming: 5 bases; junction bases outside the gene matches: 6. CDR3 sequence: CASSGTGATETQYF. The CDR3 DNA sequence: TGTGCCAGTAGCGGGACAGGGGCGACGGAGACCCAGTACTTC.

The chain joins TRBV7-2 to TRBJ1-3; the D gene is possibly TRBD1 (5 bases). V was clipped by 5 bases and J by 1 base, with 9 bases between them. This CDR3 has 14 amino acids. Germline CDR1 is SGHTA and CDR2 is FQGNSA. The CDR3: CASSPGTSGNTIYF. In DNA, the CDR3 is TGTGCCAGCAGCCCGGGGACGTCTGGAAACACCATATATTTT.

The chain carries TRBV5-1 and TRBJ2-1, with D possibly TRBD2 on 5 matching bases. V was shortened by 0 bases and J by 0 bases, with 10 bases between the two germline ends. The CDR3 contains 16 residues. CDR1 and CDR2 from the germline V gene are SGHRS and YFSETQ. CDR3 nucleotide sequence: TGCGCCAGCAGCTTGGCTGCGGGTAGCTCCTACAATGAGCAGTTCTTC. It yields the protein CASSLAAGSSYNEQFF.

This clone has just a few counts. The chain couples TRBV5-6 to TRBJ2-7; unclear D gene. The CDR3 loop spans 12 amino acids. The germline CDR1 and CDR2 sequences are SGHDT and YYEEEE. V lost 4 bases to trimming and J lost 6 bases, with 11 bases between them. CDR3 nucleotide sequence: TGTGCCAGCAGCCTCCTATCAGGCGAGCAGTACTTC. Translation: CASSLLSGEQYF.

This rearrangement joins TRBV4-3 to TRBJ1-1; TRBD1 might be the D (6 bases). The CDR3 is 15 residues long. V lost 0 bases and J lost 8, with 16 bases in between. Germline values: CDR1 LGHNA, CDR2 YSLEER. The DNA of the CDR3 is TGCGCCAGCAGCCAAGATAGGGGGGAATTAAGAGAAGCTTTCTTT. Residues: CASSQDRGELREAFF.

This rearrangement joins TRBV7-9 to TRBJ2-3; no definite D call. The CDR3 is made up of 15 amino acids. Per the germline V gene, CDR1 is SEHNR and CDR2 is FQNEAQ (reference sequence). Between the trimmed V and J ends, which lost 4 bases and 5 bases, there was a span of 16 bases. CDR3 protein: CASSSLVPRRDTQYF. DNA of the CDR3: TGTGCCAGCAGCTCTCTAGTCCCTCGGCGAGATACGCAGTATTTT.

The chain is built from TRBV6-1 and TRBJ2-3; D possibly corresponds to TRBD2 (6 bases). The CDR3 has 14 residues. Germline lookup yields CDR1 MNHNS and CDR2 SASEGT. V was trimmed by 11 bases and J by 0 bases, leaving 15 bases between them. CDR3 in amino acids: CASQDYPSTDTQYF. For the CDR3, the DNA is TGTGCCTCCCAGGACTACCCTAGCACAGATACGCAGTATTTT.

This clone was counted only a few times. The chain has TRBV28 and TRBJ1-5; no clear D. Trimming removed 3 bases at V and 2 bases at J, with 11 bases between. CDR1 and CDR2 (germline): MDHEN, SYDVKM. The CDR3 length is 15 residues. The CDR3 region is CASSLEGWGNQPQHF. The CDR3 coding sequence is TGTGCCAGCAGTTTGGAGGGCTGGGGCAATCAGCCCCAGCATTTT.

This chain connects TRBV6-5 to TRBJ2-7, with 10 positions matching TRBD1. J was trimmed by 3 bases and V by 7 bases; bases with no gene match: 6. The CDR3 has 14 amino acids. In germline, CDR1 is MNHEY, CDR2 SVGAGI. The CDR3 loop reads CASTTGTGVYEQYF. CDR3 bases: TGTGCCAGCACCACCGGGACAGGGGTCTACGAGCAGTACTTC.

This chain links TRBV7-9 with TRBJ2-1, with a tentative D call TRBD2 (6 bases). Trimming pared 5 bases from V and 9 bases from J, leaving 11 bases between. In germline, CDR1 is SEHNR, CDR2 FQNEAQ (reference sequence). This CDR3 has 12 residues. CDR3 loop: CASSPTGGEQFF. Here the CDR3 DNA reads TGTGCCAGCAGCCCCACCGGGGGTGAGCAGTTCTTC.

The table lists this clone with a few counts. This chain joins TRBV5-4 and TRBJ2-2; D unresolved. V was shortened by 4 bases and J by 8 bases, with 15 bases between the two germline ends. Germline V gene lookup returns CDR1 SGHNT and CDR2 YYREEE (reference sequence). The CDR3 is 14 residues long. CDR3 sequence reads: CASSNAMGNGELFF. As DNA, the CDR3 is TGTGCCAGCAGCAACGCGATGGGGAATGGGGAGCTGTTTTTT.

The chain uses TRBV6-5 and TRBJ2-1, with 8 bases matching TRBD1. There are 15 residues in the CDR3. V was pared by 0 bases and J by 3 bases, with 1 base of the junction left unmatched. From germline, CDR1 is MNHEY and CDR2 SVGAGI. CDR3 sequence: CASSYSTGVYNEQFF. In DNA form, the CDR3 reads TGTGCCAGCAGTTACTCGACAGGGGTCTACAATGAGCAGTTCTTC.